The 17 T cell receptor beta chains in this list originate from one sample, sequenced in a study of shared clonotypes between healthy human individuals. Some clones are missing from TCRdb's copy, which holds only in-frame ones; the method was immunoSEQ multiplex PCR. This sample has some 2,500,000 clones; 92% occur once, and the top ten carry about 0.36%. The sequencing input was naive CD4+ T cells from PBMCs. Subset here: CD45RA+ positively selected. These receptors all come from a young man in good health. Some clones in this sample may be carry-over from other donors' samples.

J is TRBJ2-2 and V is TRBV9; D not certain. Germline-derived CDR1 and CDR2 are SGDLS and YYNGEE. V gave up 7 bases and J gave up 0 bases, with 13 bases separating them. This CDR3 is 15 amino acids long. The chain's CDR3 is CASSWGTTNTGELFF. The CDR3 DNA is TGTGCCAGCTCCTGGGGAACTACGAACACCGGGGAGCTGTTTTTT. The variable domain in full, with the rest retrieved from reference TRBV9 and TRBJ2-2, is DSGVTQTPKHLITATGQRVTLRCSPRSGDLSVYWYQQSLDQGLQFLIQYYNGEERAKGNILERFSAQQFPDLHSELNLSSLELGDSALYFCASSWGTTNTGELFFGEGSRLTVL.

The V call is TRBV19, the J call TRBJ2-2; D is perhaps TRBD2 (5 bases). The CDR3 spans 16 residues. Trimming removed 9 bases from V and 1 base from J, with 18 bases in between. Germline assignment: CDR1 LNHDA and CDR2 SQIVND (reference sequence). CDR3 sequence reads: CASSVEGRGNTGELFF. CDR3 sequence (DNA): TGTGCCAGCTCAGTAGAGGGCCGAGGGAACACCGGGGAGCTGTTTTTT.

V gene TRBV5-1 combines with J gene TRBJ1-6, with D tentatively TRBD1 (5 bases). Germline lookup yields CDR1 SGHRS and CDR2 YFSETQ. The V end lost 4 bases, the J end lost 6 bases, and 23 bases lay between the germline ends. The CDR3 spans 18 residues. This CDR3 is CASSGGSAEGILNSPLHF. The CDR3 DNA is TGCGCCAGCAGCGGGGGGTCCGCAGAGGGTATTCTTAATTCACCCCTCCACTTT.

The V and J genes are TRBV28 and TRBJ1-1; TRBD1 might be the D (5 bases). Germline V gives CDR1 MDHEN, CDR2 SYDVKM. Trimming removed 10 bases from V and 0 bases from J, with 21 bases in between. The CDR3 loop spans 16 amino acids. The DNA of the CDR3 is TGTGCCATCCTAGGCGGTGGGGCAAATATGAACACTGAAGCTTTCTTT. The encoded protein is CAILGGGANMNTEAFF. The complete variable domain, with remaining parts taken from reference TRBV28 and TRBJ1-1, reads DVKVTQSSRYLVKRTGEKVFLECVQDMDHENMFWYRQDPGLGLRLIYFSYDVKMKEKGDIPEGYSVSREKKERFSLILESASTNQTSMYLCAILGGGANMNTEAFFGQGTRLTVV.

This sequence joins TRBV4-1 and TRBJ2-7; possibly TRBD1 for D (5 bases). The germline V gene encodes CDR1 MGHRA and CDR2 YSYEKL. V was cut by 0 bases and J by 6 bases, with 15 bases left in between. CDR3 size: 15 residues. For the CDR3, the DNA is TGCGCCAGCAGCCAAGATCCAGGGTCCGCGACCGAGCAGTACTTC. Protein sequence: CASSQDPGSATEQYF.

The rearrangement uses TRBV28 and TRBJ2-7; D is perhaps TRBD1 (6 bases). Deletions cut 2 bases from V and 0 bases from J, with 29 bases between. Germline V gene lookup returns CDR1 MDHEN and CDR2 SYDVKM. The CDR3 spans 21 residues. The CDR3 reads CASSLLGGSPGPKKISYEQYF. The DNA of the CDR3 is TGTGCCAGCAGTTTACTTGGGGGCTCTCCGGGCCCCAAAAAAATCTCCTACGAGCAGTACTTC.

The chain combines TRBV5-1 with TRBJ2-5; D perhaps matches TRBD2 (6 bases). The CDR3 covers 16 residues. Trimming stripped 2 bases from V and 0 bases from J, with 14 bases between. CDR1 and CDR2 from the germline V gene are SGHRS and YFSETQ. Here the CDR3 DNA reads TGCGCCAGCAGCTTAGGGACTCGCCGGTACCAAGAGACCCAGTACTTC. It codes for CASSLGTRRYQETQYF.

The chain joins TRBV6-6 to TRBJ2-3; possibly TRBD1 for D (6 bases). V was shortened by 2 bases and J by 0 bases, with 9 bases between the two germline ends. From germline, CDR1 is MNHNY and CDR2 SVGAGI (reference sequence). The CDR3 has 15 residues. The CDR3 loop reads CASSYTDRSTDTQYF. In DNA, the CDR3 is TGTGCCAGCAGTTACACGGACAGAAGCACAGATACGCAGTATTTT.

The gene calls are TRBV7-3 and TRBJ2-2, with D hard to call. Germline V gives CDR1 SGHTA, CDR2 FQGTGA. V lost 4 bases and J 5 bases, leaving 8 bases between the germline ends. CDR3 length equals 13 residues. CDR3 DNA: TGTGCCAGCAGCTACTCAGTTACCGGGGAGCTGTTTTTT. Encoded protein: CASSYSVTGELFF.

The rearrangement uses TRBV4-1 and TRBJ2-1; 10 bases match TRBD2. J gave up 3 bases and V 4 bases, and 15 bases lay outside the gene matches. This CDR3 has 19 residues. Germline CDR1 MGHRA, CDR2 YSYEKL. The CDR3, as DNA: TGCGCCAGCAGCCGCGCGGGTGGGGTTGGACTAGCGGACTACAATGAGCAGTTCTTC. Translation: CASSRAGGVGLADYNEQFF.

As concerns this clone: The identical CDR3 is also encoded by other nucleotide sequences in the sample. V gene TRBV29-1 combines with J gene TRBJ1-1; D is ambiguous. V lost 3 bases to trimming and J lost 0 bases, with 8 bases between them. Germline CDR1 and CDR2: SQVTM and ANQGSEA. This CDR3 comprises 13 residues. For the CDR3, the DNA is TGCAGCGTTGATGAGGGCTTGAACACTGAAGCTTTCTTT. Its protein product is CSVDEGLNTEAFF.

The J gene is TRBJ2-5, the V gene TRBV12-5; 7 bases agree with TRBD2. This CDR3 is built from 17 residues. Germline values: CDR1 LGHNT, CDR2 FRNRAP. The V gene end was trimmed by 4 bases and the J gene end by 0 bases; junction bases not matched to a gene: 11. CDR3 bases: TGTGCTAGTGGTTGGTACCGGGACTACACGTACCAAGAGACCCAGTACTTC. This gives the protein CASGWYRDYTYQETQYF.

This rearrangement joins TRBV5-1 to TRBJ1-1, with a weak D call TRBD1 (6 bases). Germline V gives CDR1 SGHRS, CDR2 YFSETQ. The CDR3 contains 15 residues. The V gene lost 4 bases and the J gene lost 4 bases, with 17 bases spanning the gap. This CDR3 reads CASSRDTTGSTEAFF. In nucleotides, the CDR3 is TGCGCCAGCAGCCGAGATACAACAGGGAGCACTGAAGCTTTCTTT.

Comment on this clone: Other DNA sequences within the sample encode an identical CDR3. The chain couples TRBV5-1 to TRBJ1-4, with D uncertain. Trimming took off 0 bases at V and 5 bases at J, with 8 bases between the two ends. The CDR3 covers 14 residues. CDR1 and CDR2 (germline): SGHRS, YFSETQ. CDR3 in DNA: TGCGCCAGCAGCTTGGGGCAGCCGAATGAAAAACTGTTTTTT. Residues: CASSLGQPNEKLFF.

The genes are TRBV10-3 and TRBJ2-5; D is ambiguous. The CDR3 totals 16 residues. CDR1 is ENHRY, CDR2 SYGVKD, per germline. Trimming removed 0 bases at V and 0 bases at J, with 11 bases between. The CDR3 loop reads CAISESKFTYQETQYF. DNA for the CDR3: TGTGCCATCAGTGAGTCGAAGTTCACGTACCAAGAGACCCAGTACTTC.

The chain carries TRBV29-1 and TRBJ2-7, with D uncertain. The CDR3 loop spans 13 amino acids. V lost 5 bases, J lost 1 base, and 12 bases lay in between. Per the germline V gene, CDR1 is SQVTM and CDR2 is ANQGSEA. The CDR3 loop reads CSVQQRLSYEQYF. The CDR3 region has the DNA TGCAGCGTTCAGCAGCGTCTATCCTACGAGCAGTACTTC.

The chain joins TRBV2 to TRBJ2-2; D is unclear. The CDR3 spans 13 residues. Trimming took off 8 bases at V and 6 bases at J, with 13 bases between the two ends. Germline assignment: CDR1 SNHLY and CDR2 FYNNEI. The CDR3 nucleotides read TGTGCCAGCGTACTCTCCCCACCCGGGGAGCTGTTTTTT. Amino acid sequence: CASVLSPPGELFF.